The 20 T cell receptor beta chains reported below all come from one sample, sequenced in a study of tumor and adjacent non-tumor tissue in lung cancer. Three rounds of nested PCR, following a modified ARM-PCR protocol, produced the TCRbeta library. TCRdb re-called the multiplex PCR reads through MiXCR, storing one row per CDR3 protein. Seen here are more than 95,000 distinct CDR3 sequences, roughly 64% observed once, and the top ten hold 10% to 15%. This sample's RNA came from whole unsorted tissue. Sample: lung tumor tissue. The receptor set was obtained from a man younger than 45 with non-small cell lung cancer.

This clonotype was picked up many times. The chain is built from TRBV29-1 and TRBJ2-4; 7 nucleotides line up with TRBD2. Germline values: CDR1 SQVTM, CDR2 ANQGSEA. Trimming cost V 1 base and J 0 bases; bases outside gene matches: 0. CDR3 size: 14 residues. Here the CDR3 DNA reads TGCAGCGTTGAAGGCGGGGGAGCCAAAAACATTCAGTACTTC. Translated: CSVEGGGAKNIQYF.

Details on this clonotype: This may be a read error, as it is one base from a much larger clone. The gene calls are TRBV4-2 and TRBJ2-7, with D perhaps TRBD2 (5 bases). The germline CDR1 and CDR2 sequences are LGHNA and YNFKEQ. The CDR3 spans 16 residues. CDR3 in amino acids: CTSSQVGLHSEYEQYF. DNA for the CDR3: TGTACCAGCAGCCAGGTAGGACTCCATTCGGAGTACGAGCAGTACTTC.

The chain links TRBV6-2 or TRBV6-3 to TRBJ2-7, with 8 bases matching TRBD2. With V trimmed by 9 bases and J by 3 bases, 10 bases remained unmatched. The CDR3 runs to 14 residues. Germline V gene lookup returns CDR1 MNHEY and CDR2 SVGEGT. In nucleotides, the CDR3 is TGTGCCAGTCTTCATAGCGGGGACCTCTACGAGCAGTACTTC. Translating gives CASLHSGDLYEQYF.

Turning to this clonotype: A read error is possible here, since a much larger clone lies one base away. The genes are TRBV5-6 and TRBJ2-7; 8 nucleotides agree with TRBD1. The CDR3 extends over 12 amino acids. J was trimmed by 7 bases and V by 5 bases; bases with no gene match: 5. The germline V gene encodes CDR1 SGHDT and CDR2 YYEEEE. This chain's CDR3 is CASSCDRGEQYF. CDR3 nucleotide sequence: TGTGCCAGCAGTTGCGACAGGGGTGAGCAGTACTTC.

Concerning this clonotype: At one end, the junction sequence differs from germline, possibly due to a read error. V usage is TRBV14 and J usage is TRBJ2-3; tentatively, D is TRBD1 or TRBD2 (5 bases each). The CDR3 is 15 residues long. Germline V CDR1 and CDR2: SGHDN, FVKESK. DNA of the CDR3: TGTGCCAGCAGCCACTCCCGGGACCCCACAGATATGCAGTATTTT. Translating gives CASSHSRDPTDMQYF. The full variable domain, in which reference TRBV14 and TRBJ2-3 provide the parts outside the CDR3, is EAGVTQFPSHSVIEKGQTVTLRCDPISGHDNLYWYRRVMGKEIKFLLHFVKESKQDESGMPNNRFLAERTGGTYSTLKVQPAELEDSGVYFCASSHSRDPTDMQYFGPGTRLTVL.

For this clonotype: This likely comes from a read error, as the CDR3 has no conserved phenylalanine or tryptophan at its end. The DNA is omitted, as the CDR3 cannot be located on it reliably, and the CDR3 follows TCRdb's listing. The genes are TRBV29-1 and TRBJ1-1; the table's TRBD1 call for D was not verified on the DNA. The CDR3 extends over 15 residues, inclusive of both ends. From germline, CDR1 is SQVTM and CDR2 ANQGSEA. The CDR3 loop is CSVVFGLGGFDEAYS.

This clonotype was detected once. A much larger clone sits a single nucleotide away, making a read error possible. V and J are TRBV12-3 or TRBV12-4 and TRBJ1-2; the D gene is possibly TRBD1 (6 bases). The ends were cut back, 4 bases at V and 2 bases at J, with 8 bases in the middle. This CDR3 has 13 amino acids. The CDR3 DNA sequence: TGTGCCAGCAGTTGCACAGGGAACTATGGCTACACCTTC. Translation: CASSCTGNYGYTF.

This clonotype was counted many times. The chain combines TRBV12-3 or TRBV12-4 with TRBJ1-3; unclear D gene. The V and J ends lost 5 bases and 0 bases respectively, with 5 bases between them. The CDR3 sequence is 13 residues long. Here the CDR3 DNA reads TGTGCCAGCAGTCAGAGCTCTGGAAACACCATATATTTT. Its protein product is CASSQSSGNTIYF.

This clonotype appeared once. The chain carries TRBV5-1 and TRBJ2-1; maybe TRBD2 (5 bases). CDR3 size: 15 residues. Germline CDR1 and CDR2: SGHRS and YFSETQ. Trimming cost V 2 bases and J 6 bases, with 15 bases left between them. CDR3 sequence reads: CASSLSGITVNEQFF. The DNA for the CDR3 is TGCGCCAGCAGCTTAAGCGGAATCACTGTCAATGAGCAGTTCTTC. Together with reference TRBV5-1 and TRBJ2-1, the CDR3 gives the full variable domain: KAGVTQTPRYLIKTRGQQVTLSCSPISGHRSVSWYQQTPGQGLQFLFEYFSETQRNKGNFPGRFSGRQFSNSRSEMNVSTLELGDSALYLCASSLSGITVNEQFFGPGTRLTVL.

The J gene is TRBJ2-2, the V gene TRBV11-2; D gene ambiguous. The CDR3 length is 15 residues. The germline V gene has CDR1 SGHAT and CDR2 FQNNGV. Trimming removed 6 bases at V and 8 bases at J, with 19 bases between. The CDR3: CASRVNRGRIGELFF. CDR3 coding DNA: TGTGCCAGCAGGGTGAACAGAGGAAGGATAGGGGAGCTGTTTTTT.

Of note for this clonotype: A much larger clone lies one base from this, so it may be a read error. The chain has TRBV6-2 or TRBV6-3 and TRBJ2-2, with D possibly TRBD2 on 6 matching bases. The CDR3 contains 13 residues. The V gene lost 8 bases and the J gene lost 1 base, with 8 bases spanning the gap. Germline V gene data show CDR1 as MNHEY and CDR2 as SVGEGT. The CDR3 reads CASGGLNTGELFF. DNA for the CDR3: TGTGCCAGCGGGGGACTGAACACCGGGGAGCTGTTTTTT.

This clonotype was observed at least ten times. CDR3 protein: CASSRDRQLIGNTIYF. The CDR3 nucleotides are TGCGCCAGCAGCCGCGACCGACAGTTGATAGGAAACACCATATATTTT. The chain links TRBV4-1 to TRBJ1-3; weak D call: TRBD1 (5 bases). V was clipped by 4 bases and J by 4 bases, with 17 bases between them. Germline V gene sequence: CDR1 MGHRA, CDR2 YSYEKL. The CDR3 is made up of 16 amino acids.

Remarks on this clonotype: This may be a read error, as it is one base from a much larger clone. The rearrangement uses TRBV6-1 and TRBJ2-5; 13 bases line up with TRBD2. Germline CDR1 reads MNHNS; CDR2 reads SASEGT. The V and J ends lost 6 bases and 5 bases, in that order; junction bases with no gene match: 15. The CDR3 covers 18 residues. CDR3 sequence reads: CASSRTPGLAGHRETQYF. The DNA for the CDR3 is TGTGCCAGCAGCCGGACCCCGGGACTAGCGGGACATCGTGAGACCCAGTACTTC.

The chain carries TRBV2 and TRBJ2-6; D gene ambiguous. CDR1 and CDR2 from the germline V gene are SNHLY and FYNNEI. Between the trimmed V and J ends, which lost 7 bases and 1 base, there was a span of 8 bases. The CDR3 sequence is 14 residues long. DNA for the CDR3: TGTGCCAGCAAGACCGCGTCTGGGGCCAACGTCCTGACTTTC. Translation gives CASKTASGANVLTF.

The table lists this clonotype with a few counts. A much larger clonotype is one base distant, so this may be a read error. In this CDR3 the conserved last residue, phenylalanine or tryptophan, is missing, so a read error is likely. The CDR3 region has the DNA TGTGCCTGGAGTGTACAGGGGGCGAACATTCAGTACTAC. It codes for CAWSVQGANIQYY. The chain uses TRBV30 and TRBJ2-4; 9 positions agree with TRBD1. Germline trimming cut 0 bases from V and 7 bases from J; bases unmatched to any gene: 1. Germline values: CDR1 GTSNPN, CDR2 SVGIG (reference sequence). This CDR3 comprises 13 residues.

This clonotype was counted many times. This chain joins TRBV4-3 and TRBJ1-3; D remains unclear. The CDR3 is made up of 13 amino acids. CDR1 LGHNA and CDR2 YSLEER come from the germline V gene. V gave up 0 bases and J gave up 5 bases, with 5 bases separating them. This chain's CDR3 is CASSQDGRNTIYF. CDR3 nucleotide sequence: TGCGCCAGCAGCCAAGATGGGCGAAACACCATATATTTT.

This clonotype was seen a handful of times. The rearrangement joins TRBV5-6 to TRBJ1-4, with D possibly matching TRBD1 (5 bases). Germline V lookup: CDR1 SGHDT, CDR2 YYEEEE. V was pared by 5 bases and J by 0 bases, with 20 bases between. This CDR3 spans 18 amino acids. This CDR3 reads CASRPSYRPAPTNEKLFF. CDR3 nucleotide sequence: TGTGCCAGCAGACCTTCGTACAGGCCGGCACCAACTAATGAAAAACTGTTTTTT.

A word on this clonotype: A much larger clone differs from this one at a single base, so this may be a read error. The V gene is TRBV4-1, the J gene TRBJ2-7; 11 bases are a match to TRBD2. The CDR3 has 19 residues. Germline lookup yields CDR1 MGHRA and CDR2 YSYEKL. CDR3 region: CASSQVWPGGTSGYYKQYF. The DNA for the CDR3 is TGCGCCAGCAGCCAAGTTTGGCCTGGCGGGACTAGCGGTTACTACAAGCAGTACTTC.

A word on this clonotype: Germline and junction disagree at one end, which may indicate a read error. The rearrangement links TRBV20-1 to TRBJ2-1, with a possible D match to TRBD1 (6 bases). The CDR3 contains 15 residues. Per germline, CDR1 DFQATT and CDR2 SNEGSKA (reference sequence). CDR3 region: CSARIPRQAYNERLF. Here the CDR3 DNA reads TGCAGTGCTAGAATCCCCCGACAGGCCTACAATGAGCGGCTCTTC.

This clonotype was detected a few times. The chain joins TRBV4-2 to TRBJ2-7; unclear D gene. With 2 bases removed from V and 2 bases from J, the gap between germline ends came to 10 bases. The germline V gene has CDR1 LGHNA and CDR2 YNFKEQ. The CDR3 loop spans 14 amino acids. The CDR3, as DNA: TGTGCCAGCAGCCAATCAGATCTCCCCTACGAGCAGTACTTC. It specifies CASSQSDLPYEQYF.